These T cell receptor beta chains were read from a single sample in a study of technical replicates of blood from several donors. Libraries were prepared by immunoSEQ multiplex PCR; TCRdb keeps only in-frame clonotypes and omits some of them. Among tens of thousands of clones listed, 90% were seen once. Sequencing was carried out using PBMCs. Source of these receptors: a human donor in good health. Some clones in this sample may be carry-over from other donors' samples. The CDR3 runs from the conserved cysteine through the conserved F or W. Fields, in order: clone size, V gene, J gene, CDR3 length, D gene, CDR3 protein, CDR3 DNA. The D gene is left open where the match is weak. Some rows have no size entry. The others give once, few or many, or a class for an expanded clone.

>-|TRBV14|TRBJ1-1|15|-
CASSHPDRPVPEAFF
TGTGCCAGCAGCCATCCTGACAGGCCGGTCCCTGAAGCTTTCTTT
>-|TRBV7-9|TRBJ2-3|13|-
CASSSPGADTQYF
TGTGCCAGCAGCTCTCCCGGGGCAGATACGCAGTATTTT
>-|TRBV5-1|TRBJ2-3|16|-
CASSLMGGTSTDTQYF
TGCGCCAGCAGCTTGATGGGGGGAACTAGCACAGATACGCAGTATTTT
>-|TRBV4-3|TRBJ2-3|18|-
CASSQVGWTGEGRGTQYF
TGCGCCAGCAGCCAAGTCGGGTGGACGGGAGAGGGGCGCGGTACGCAGTATTTT
>-|TRBV5-1|TRBJ2-1|14|TRBD1
CASMTGQTYNEQFF
TGCGCCAGTATGACGGGACAGACCTACAATGAGCAGTTCTTC
>-|TRBV5-1|TRBJ2-6|19|-
CASSAKQGGFLSGANVLTF
TGCGCCAGCAGCGCAAAGCAGGGGGGTTTTTTGTCTGGGGCCAACGTCCTGACTTTC
>-|TRBV29-1|TRBJ2-7|14|TRBD2
CSVEVLGGSYEQYF
TGCAGCGTTGAAGTGCTGGGGGGGTCCTACGAGCAGTACTTC
>-|TRBV7-9|TRBJ2-4|14|-
CASSPVEARGIQYF
TGTGCCAGCAGCCCCGTTGAGGCCCGTGGGATTCAGTACTTC
>-|TRBV7-2|TRBJ2-3|16|TRBD2
CASSPIGSGGRDTQYF
TGTGCCAGCAGCCCTATCGGTAGCGGGGGCCGGGATACGCAGTATTTT
>-|TRBV4-3|TRBJ2-2|17|TRBD2
CASSQDWRGGATGELFF
TGCGCCAGCAGCCAAGATTGGCGCGGGGGGGCCACCGGGGAGCTGTTTTTT
>-|TRBV27|TRBJ2-3|17|TRBD2
CASSTGLAGEHTDTQYF
TGTGCCAGCAGTACTGGACTAGCGGGGGAACACACAGATACGCAGTATTTT
>-|TRBV6-5|TRBJ1-4|14|-
CASSATGFHEKLFF
TGTGCCAGCAGCGCGACTGGGTTCCATGAAAAACTGTTTTTT
>-|TRBV2|TRBJ2-3|14|-
CASSGPSGTDTQYF
TGTGCCAGCAGTGGACCTAGCGGCACAGATACGCAGTATTTT
>-|TRBV7-9|TRBJ2-2|15|TRBD1
CASSFRDRGAGELFF
TGTGCCAGCAGCTTTCGGGACAGGGGAGCCGGGGAGCTGTTTTTT
>once|TRBV29-1|TRBJ2-7|15|-
CSVEILAQNSYEQYF
TGCAGCGTTGAGATTCTAGCGCAAAACTCCTACGAGCAGTACTTC
>-|TRBV7-8|TRBJ1-6|18|-
CASSSPQAGARGYSPLHF
TGTGCCAGCAGCTCCCCCCAAGCCGGAGCCAGGGGATATTCACCCCTCCACTTT
>-|TRBV7-9|TRBJ1-1|15|-
CASSTRSGVGTEAFF
TGTGCCAGCAGCACGAGGTCAGGGGTTGGCACTGAAGCTTTCTTT
>-|TRBV7-8|TRBJ1-1|14|-
CASSLVYGNTEAFF
TGTGCCAGCAGCTTAGTATACGGGAACACTGAAGCTTTCTTT
>-|TRBV7-3|TRBJ2-1|16|TRBD2
CASSPRSSGSYNEQFF
TGTGCCAGCAGCCCAAGATCTAGCGGGAGTTACAATGAGCAGTTCTTC
>once|TRBV6-6|TRBJ2-7|14|-
CASTRGTSSYEQYF
TGTGCCAGCACCAGGGGGACTAGCTCCTACGAGCAGTACTTC
>-|TRBV27|TRBJ2-2|16|TRBD1
CASRGQGASLAGELFF
TGTGCCAGCAGGGGACAGGGGGCGAGTTTGGCCGGGGAGCTGTTTTTT
>-|TRBV7-8|TRBJ2-7|11|-
CASSLMSEQYF
TGTGCCAGCAGCTTAATGAGCGAGCAGTACTTC
>once|TRBV6-1|TRBJ2-7|14|-
CASSELSGGYEQYF
TGTGCCAGCAGTGAATTATCAGGGGGGTACGAGCAGTACTTC
>-|TRBV7-3|TRBJ1-5|17|-
CASSLLLGRVDPGPQHF
TGTGCCAGCAGCTTACTTCTCGGCAGGGTCGATCCGGGGCCCCAGCATTTT
>-|TRBV7-2|TRBJ1-3|15|-
CASSLSLSSGNTIYF
TGTGCCAGCAGCTTATCCTTGAGCTCTGGAAACACCATATATTTT
>-|TRBV4-3|TRBJ2-1|14|-
CASTRDLARGEQFF
TGCGCCAGCACACGCGATCTCGCCCGGGGAGAGCAGTTCTTC
>-|TRBV5-6|TRBJ1-4|15|-
CASSLGRAINEKLFF
TGTGCCAGCAGCTTGGGGAGGGCGATTAATGAAAAACTGTTTTTT
>-|TRBV2|TRBJ1-1|13|-
CASSEQGNTEAFF
TGTGCCAGCAGTGAACAGGGGAACACTGAAGCTTTCTTT
>-|TRBV7-2|TRBJ2-7|13|TRBD1
CASSLFEGTGEYF
TGTGCCAGCAGCTTATTCGAAGGGACAGGGGAGTACTTC
>-|TRBV11-2|TRBJ1-3|13|-
CASSFWRADTIYF
TGTGCCAGCAGCTTTTGGCGGGCGGACACCATATATTTT
>large|TRBV5-1|TRBJ2-5|13|TRBD1
CASSADRVETQYF
TGCGCCAGCAGCGCGGACAGGGTAGAGACCCAGTACTTC
>few|TRBV9|TRBJ2-7|14|TRBD2
CASSASGLGYEQYF
TGTGCCAGCAGCGCCTCGGGACTAGGCTACGAGCAGTACTTC
>-|TRBV5-1|TRBJ1-1|14|-
CASSLDRVDTEAFF
TGCGCCAGCAGCTTGGACAGGGTCGACACTGAAGCTTTCTTT
>few|TRBV29-1|TRBJ2-1|17|TRBD2
CSVDGGGLAGLDNEQFF
TGCAGCGTTGATGGGGGCGGACTAGCGGGCCTTGACAATGAGCAGTTCTTC
>-|TRBV5-8|TRBJ2-7|14|-
CASSLGTAAGEQYF
TGTGCCAGCAGCTTGGGGACAGCTGCGGGCGAGCAGTACTTC
>-|TRBV5-4|TRBJ1-1|15|TRBD1
CASSSRQGALTEAFF
TGTGCCAGCAGTTCCCGACAGGGGGCCCTCACTGAAGCTTTCTTT
>-|TRBV18|TRBJ1-2|14|TRBD1
CASSPTGVHYGYTF
TGTGCCAGCTCACCCACAGGGGTTCACTATGGCTACACCTTC